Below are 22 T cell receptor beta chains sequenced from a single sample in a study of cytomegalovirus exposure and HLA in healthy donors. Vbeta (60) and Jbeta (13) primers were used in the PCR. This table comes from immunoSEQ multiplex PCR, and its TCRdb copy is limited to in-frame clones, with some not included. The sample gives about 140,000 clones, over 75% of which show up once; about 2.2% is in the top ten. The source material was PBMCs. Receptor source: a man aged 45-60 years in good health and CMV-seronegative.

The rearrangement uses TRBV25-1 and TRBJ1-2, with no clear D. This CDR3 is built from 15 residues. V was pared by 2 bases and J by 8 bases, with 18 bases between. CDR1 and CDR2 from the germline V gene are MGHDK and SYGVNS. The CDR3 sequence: CASSEGGRLMKGYTF. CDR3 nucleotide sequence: TGTGCCAGCAGTGAAGGTGGCAGATTGATGAAAGGCTACACCTTC.

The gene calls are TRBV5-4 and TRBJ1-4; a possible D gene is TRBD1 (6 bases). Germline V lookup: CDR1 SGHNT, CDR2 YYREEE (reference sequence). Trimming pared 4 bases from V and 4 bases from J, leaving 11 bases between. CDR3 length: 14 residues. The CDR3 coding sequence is TGTGCCAGCAGCCCAGGGGTGGGTAATGAAAAACTGTTTTTT. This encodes CASSPGVGNEKLFF.

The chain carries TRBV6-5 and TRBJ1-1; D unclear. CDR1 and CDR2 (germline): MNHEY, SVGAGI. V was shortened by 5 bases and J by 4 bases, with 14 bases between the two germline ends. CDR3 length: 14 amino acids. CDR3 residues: CASSARRRVTEAFF. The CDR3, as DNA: TGTGCCAGCAGTGCCAGGAGGCGCGTCACTGAAGCTTTCTTT.

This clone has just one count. The CDR3 loop reads CAISEGTSGGTQYF. The CDR3 nucleotides are TGTGCCATCAGTGAGGGGACTAGCGGGGGGACCCAGTACTTC. The V gene is TRBV10-3, the J gene TRBJ2-5; 14 positions agree with TRBD2. V was clipped by 2 bases and J by 7 bases; unmatched bases: 0. The CDR3 totals 14 residues. The germline CDR1 and CDR2 sequences are ENHRY and SYGVKD.

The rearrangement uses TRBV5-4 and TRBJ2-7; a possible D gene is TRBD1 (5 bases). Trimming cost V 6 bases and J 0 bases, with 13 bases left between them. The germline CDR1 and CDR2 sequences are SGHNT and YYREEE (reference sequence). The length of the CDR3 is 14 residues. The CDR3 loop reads CASNPQGSSYEQYF. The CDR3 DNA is TGTGCCAGCAACCCCCAGGGATCCTCCTACGAGCAGTACTTC.

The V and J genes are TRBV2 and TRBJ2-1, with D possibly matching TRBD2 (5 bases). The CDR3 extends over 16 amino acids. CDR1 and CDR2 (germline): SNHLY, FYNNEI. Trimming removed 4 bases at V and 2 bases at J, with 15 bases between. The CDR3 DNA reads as TGTGCCAGCAGTGTTGAAGCGGAGCTTACCTACAATGAGCAGTTCTTC. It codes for CASSVEAELTYNEQFF.

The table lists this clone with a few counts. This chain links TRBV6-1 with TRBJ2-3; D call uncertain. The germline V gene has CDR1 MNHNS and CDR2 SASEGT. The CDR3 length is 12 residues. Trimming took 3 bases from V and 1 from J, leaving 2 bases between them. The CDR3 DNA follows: TGTGCCAGCAGTGACGGCACAGATACGCAGTATTTT. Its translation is CASSDGTDTQYF.

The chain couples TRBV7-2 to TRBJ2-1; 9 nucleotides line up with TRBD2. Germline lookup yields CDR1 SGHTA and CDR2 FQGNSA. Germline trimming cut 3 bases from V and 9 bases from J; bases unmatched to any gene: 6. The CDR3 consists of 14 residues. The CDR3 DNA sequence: TGTGCCAGCAGCTTTCAAGCGGGGGGCGCTGAGCAGTTCTTC. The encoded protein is CASSFQAGGAEQFF.

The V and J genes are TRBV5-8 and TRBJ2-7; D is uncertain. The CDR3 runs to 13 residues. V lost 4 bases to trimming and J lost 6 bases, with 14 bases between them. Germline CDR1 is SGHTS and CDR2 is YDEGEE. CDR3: CASSRGLLVEQYF. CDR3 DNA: TGTGCCAGCAGCAGAGGCTTGCTAGTCGAGCAGTACTTC. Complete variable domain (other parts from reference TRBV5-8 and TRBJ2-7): EAGVTQSPTHLIKTRGQQATLRCSPISGHTSVYWYQQALGLGLQFLLWYDEGEERNRGNFPPRFSGRQFPNYSSELNVNALELEDSALYLCASSRGLLVEQYFGPGTRLTVT.

The CDR3 DNA follows: TGTGCCAGCAGTCCGACAGGGAACGGCTACACCTTC. Its protein product is CASSPTGNGYTF. The chain uses TRBV27 and TRBJ1-2, with TRBD1 identical over 7 bases. The CDR3 extends over 12 amino acids. With V trimmed by 5 bases and J by 8 bases, 5 bases remained unmatched. Germline CDR1 reads MNHEY; CDR2 reads SMNVEV (reference sequence).

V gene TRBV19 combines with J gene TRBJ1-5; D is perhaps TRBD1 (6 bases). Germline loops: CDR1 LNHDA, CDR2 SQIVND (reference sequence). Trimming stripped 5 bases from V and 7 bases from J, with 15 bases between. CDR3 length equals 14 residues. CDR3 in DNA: TGTGCCAGTAGTCGTCAGGGGACACGGCAGCCCCAGCATTTT. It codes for CASSRQGTRQPQHF.

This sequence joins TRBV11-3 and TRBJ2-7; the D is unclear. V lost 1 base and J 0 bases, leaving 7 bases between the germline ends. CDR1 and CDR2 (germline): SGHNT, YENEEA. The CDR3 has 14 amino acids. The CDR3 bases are TGTGCCAGCAGCTTAGTGTCAATCTCCTACGAGCAGTACTTC. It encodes CASSLVSISYEQYF.

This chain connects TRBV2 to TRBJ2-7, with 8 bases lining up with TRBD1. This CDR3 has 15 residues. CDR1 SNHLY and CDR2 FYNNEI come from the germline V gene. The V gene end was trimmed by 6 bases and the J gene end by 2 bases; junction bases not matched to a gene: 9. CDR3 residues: CASSETGQGAYEQYF. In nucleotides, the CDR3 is TGTGCCAGCAGCGAAACAGGACAGGGCGCCTACGAGCAGTACTTC.

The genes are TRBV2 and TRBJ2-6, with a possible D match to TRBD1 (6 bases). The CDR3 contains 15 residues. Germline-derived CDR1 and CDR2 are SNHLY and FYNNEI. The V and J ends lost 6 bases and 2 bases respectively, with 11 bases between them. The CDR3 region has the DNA TGTGCCAGCAGCCTACAGGGACCTGGGGCCAACGTCCTGACTTTC. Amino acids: CASSLQGPGANVLTF.

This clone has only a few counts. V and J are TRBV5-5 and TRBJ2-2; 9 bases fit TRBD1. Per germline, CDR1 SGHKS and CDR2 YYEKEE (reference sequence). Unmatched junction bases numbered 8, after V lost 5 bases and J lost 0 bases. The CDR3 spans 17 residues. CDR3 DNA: TGTGCCAGCAGTTTGCTACAGGGGGCATCGAACACCGGGGAGCTGTTTTTT. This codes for CASSLLQGASNTGELFF.

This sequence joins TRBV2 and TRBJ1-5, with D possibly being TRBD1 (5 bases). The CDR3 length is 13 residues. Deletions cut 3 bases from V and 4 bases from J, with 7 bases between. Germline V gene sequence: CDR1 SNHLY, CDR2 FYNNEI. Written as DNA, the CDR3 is TGTGCCAGCAGTGAGGACATTAATCAGCCCCAGCATTTT. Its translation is CASSEDINQPQHF.

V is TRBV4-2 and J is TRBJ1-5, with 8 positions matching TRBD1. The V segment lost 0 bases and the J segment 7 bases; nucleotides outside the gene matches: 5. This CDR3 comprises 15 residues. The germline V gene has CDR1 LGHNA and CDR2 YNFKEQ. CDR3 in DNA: TGTGCCAGCAGCCAAGATAGGACAGGGTTCCAGCCCCAGCATTTT. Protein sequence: CASSQDRTGFQPQHF.

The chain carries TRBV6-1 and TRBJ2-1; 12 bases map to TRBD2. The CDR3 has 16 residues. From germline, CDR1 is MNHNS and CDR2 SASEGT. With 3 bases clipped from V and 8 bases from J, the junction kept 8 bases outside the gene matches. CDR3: CASSDPLAGGRHEQFF. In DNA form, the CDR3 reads TGTGCCAGCAGTGACCCCCTAGCGGGGGGGCGACATGAGCAGTTCTTC.

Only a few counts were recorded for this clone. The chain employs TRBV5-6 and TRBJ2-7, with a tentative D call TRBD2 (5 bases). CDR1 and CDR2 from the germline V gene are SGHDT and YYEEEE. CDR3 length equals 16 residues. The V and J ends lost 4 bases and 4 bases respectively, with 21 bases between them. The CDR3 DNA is TGTGCCAGCAGCCCCGGAGGTAAGGACGCCCTTTACGAGCAGTACTTC. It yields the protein CASSPGGKDALYEQYF.

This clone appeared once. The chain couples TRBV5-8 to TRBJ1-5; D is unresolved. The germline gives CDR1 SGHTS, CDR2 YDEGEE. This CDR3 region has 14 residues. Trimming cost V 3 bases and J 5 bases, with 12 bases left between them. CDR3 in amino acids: CASSWPRVDQPQHF. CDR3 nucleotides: TGTGCCAGCAGCTGGCCGCGGGTTGATCAGCCCCAGCATTTT.

In DNA form, the CDR3 reads TGTGCCAGCAGCCCTTTAGGAGGGGCCGGATATGGCTACACCTTC. Protein: CASSPLGGAGYGYTF. V gene TRBV7-3 combines with J gene TRBJ1-2; a weak D match, TRBD1 (5 bases). The V gene's germline CDR1 is SGHTA and CDR2 FQGTGA. This CDR3 region has 15 residues. V lost 5 bases and J 5 bases, leaving 18 bases between the germline ends. The variable domain in full, completed from reference TRBV7-3 and TRBJ1-2, reads GAGVSQTPSNKVTEKGKYVELRCDPISGHTALYWYRQSLGQGPEFLIYFQGTGAADDSGLPNDRFFAVRPEGSVSTLKIQRTERGDSAVYLCASSPLGGAGYGYTFGSGTRLTVV.

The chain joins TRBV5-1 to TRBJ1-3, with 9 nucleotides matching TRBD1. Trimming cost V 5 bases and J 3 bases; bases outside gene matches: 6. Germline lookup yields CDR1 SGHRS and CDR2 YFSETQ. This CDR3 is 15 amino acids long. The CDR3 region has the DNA TGCGCCAGCAGAGAGGGACAGGGAGGTGGAAACACCATATATTTT. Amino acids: CASREGQGGGNTIYF.